The entry below describes one T cell receptor (beta chain). The antigen remains unidentified. TCRdb reanalyzed the 5' RACE reads and collapses them to one entry per CDR3 protein, without DNA. In total, the table holds tens of thousands of distinct CDR3 sequences. This sample was taken from a study of monozygotic twins with inflammatory bowel disease. Study observations and caveats: Concordance status among twins (concordant versus discordant) showed no link to repertoire similarity, possibly from limited power. TCRbeta inverse Simpson diversity was decreased in IBD patients versus healthy co-twins.

The CDR3 totals 13 residues. The chain combines TRBV12-3 or TRBV12-4 with TRBJ2-5. The material sequenced was blood. The origin of this receptor is a human donor with ulcerative colitis or Crohn's disease, or a healthy co-twin of an affected twin (not recorded which). The CDR3 spells CASTRRLQETQYF.